Below are 8 T cell receptor beta chains sequenced from a single sample in a study of cytomegalovirus exposure and HLA in healthy donors. The study ran its PCR with 60 Vbeta and 13 Jbeta primers. The method was immunoSEQ multiplex PCR; TCRdb's version includes in-frame clones alone and lacks a portion of them. The data hold over 85,000 clones, with roughly 70% observed a single time. The sequenced sample was PBMCs. These receptors were collected from a man aged 25 to 40 in good health and CMV-seronegative.

There are a few counts of this clone. The rearrangement links TRBV9 to TRBJ1-2; perhaps TRBD1 as D (6 bases). This CDR3 is 13 amino acids long. V gave up 0 bases and J gave up 4 bases, with 7 bases separating them. Germline V gene lookup returns CDR1 SGDLS and CDR2 YYNGEE. This CDR3 reads CASSVGQAYGYTF. As DNA, the CDR3 is TGTGCCAGCAGCGTAGGACAGGCCTATGGCTACACCTTC.

This clone has just a few counts. The chain recombines TRBV28 with TRBJ1-2; D is unclear. This CDR3 has 12 residues. Trimming cost V 7 bases and J 5 bases, with 11 bases left between them. Germline CDR1 and CDR2: MDHEN and SYDVKM. DNA for the CDR3: TGTGCCAGCAAAAACAGTAGGTATGGCTACACCTTC. Its translation: CASKNSRYGYTF.

This clone has only a few counts. At one end the junction does not follow the germline gene, possibly because of a read error. V usage is TRBV6-1 and J usage is TRBJ1-3; the match to TRBD1 covers 7 bases. This CDR3 is 15 amino acids long. Germline V gene data show CDR1 as MNHNS and CDR2 as SASEGT. The DNA for the CDR3 is TGTTCCAGCAGTGCAGCAGGGGGCTCTGGAAACACCATATATTTT. Its protein is CSSSAAGGSGNTIYF.

This chain links TRBV7-3 with TRBJ2-1, with a possible D match to TRBD2 (6 bases). Germline-derived CDR1 and CDR2 are SGHTA and FQGTGA. Trimming took 3 bases from V and 6 from J, leaving 15 bases between them. The length of the CDR3 is 15 residues. CDR3 protein: CASSFLAGPGNEQFF. CDR3 bases: TGTGCCAGCAGCTTTCTGGCGGGGCCCGGCAATGAGCAGTTCTTC.

V gene TRBV30 combines with J gene TRBJ1-3; no firm D call. Deletions cut 1 base from V and 1 base from J, with 11 bases between. CDR1 is GTSNPN, CDR2 SVGIG, per germline (reference sequence). This CDR3 region has 15 residues. The DNA for the CDR3 is TGTGCCTGGAGTGATCCGAGAAAATCTGGAAACACCATATATTTT. Its protein product is CAWSDPRKSGNTIYF.

This clone turned up a few times. The chain recombines TRBV6-5 with TRBJ1-1; 8 nucleotides match TRBD1. CDR3 length: 16 amino acids. Germline CDR1 reads MNHEY; CDR2 reads SVGAGI. After removal of 1 base from V and 2 bases from J, the junction contained 6 bases not matched to a gene. In DNA form, the CDR3 reads TGTGCCAGCAGTTACTTAACAGGGGGTAAAAACACTGAAGCTTTCTTT. This translates into CASSYLTGGKNTEAFF.

The chain links TRBV7-2 to TRBJ2-3; 14 nucleotides match TRBD2. In germline, CDR1 is SGHTA, CDR2 FQGNSA. This CDR3 is 16 amino acids long. V was pared by 5 bases and J by 11 bases, with 12 bases of the junction left unmatched. The CDR3 DNA sequence: TGTGCCAGCAGCCCTTTCCGCGGACTAGCGGGGGGTGTGCAGTATTTT. This translates into CASSPFRGLAGGVQYF.

The chain has TRBV4-3 and TRBJ1-2; a weak D match, TRBD1 (6 bases). Germline loops: CDR1 LGHNA, CDR2 YSLEER. CDR3 length: 17 amino acids. Between the trimmed V and J ends, which lost 3 bases and 3 bases, there was a span of 20 bases. The DNA of the CDR3 is TGCGCCAGCAGCCAGGCCGTTGAGACAGGCGCCCACTATGGCTACACCTTC. It yields the protein CASSQAVETGAHYGYTF.